This entry is about one T cell receptor (beta chain). Its specificity is unknown. Viral peptide pools were used in the ViraFEST assay to expand antigen-specific CD4+ T cells, and sequencing came afterward. Researchers isolated CD4+ T cells once less than twelve days of culture had elapsed. No vaccinee had earlier SARS-CoV-2 infection, and nucleocapsid antibodies were negative. A half-medium replacement with IL-2 medium was carried out on days 3 and 7. Sequencing used immunoSEQ multiplex PCR; TCRdb keeps in-frame clones, though not all of them. The sample has some 22,000 clones, approximately 64% seen once. This specimen belongs to a study of vaccination effects on CD4 cells after COVID-19. Deletions cut 7 bases from V and 4 bases from J, with 5 bases between. Germline V lookup: CDR1 SNHLY, CDR2 FYNNEI. The CDR3 length is 11 residues. Broader study findings: Clones induced by infection and by vaccine showed marked clonal contraction late after vaccination. Only a single clone (1 of 255 vaccine-induced clones in healthy vaccinees) cross-reacted with common cold coronaviruses.

The sequenced sample was CD4+ T cells from PBMCs cultured with HCoV-OC43 spike peptides, obtained before COVID-19 vaccination. As to subset: HCoV-OC43 spike overlapping peptide pool stimulation. The chain carries TRBV2 and TRBJ2-1; D is undetermined. The receptor comes from a human donor who received a COVID-19 vaccine. The CDR3 DNA reads TGTGCCAGCAAAGGATACAATGAGCAGTTCTTC. It yields the protein CASKGYNEQFF. The full variable domain, completed using reference TRBV2 and TRBJ2-1, is EPEVTQTPSHQVTQMGQEVILRCVPISNHLYFYWYRQILGQKVEFLVSFYNNEISEKSEIFDDQFSVERPDGSNFTLKIRSTKLEDSAMYFCASKGYNEQFFGPGTRLTVL.